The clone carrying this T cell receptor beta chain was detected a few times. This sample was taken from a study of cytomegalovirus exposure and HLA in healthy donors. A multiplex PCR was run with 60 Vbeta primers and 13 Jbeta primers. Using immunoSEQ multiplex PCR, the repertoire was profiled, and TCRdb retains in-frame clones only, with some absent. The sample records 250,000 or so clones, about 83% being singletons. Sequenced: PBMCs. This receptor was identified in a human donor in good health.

The CDR3 sequence is CASSFGSAKNIQYF. CDR3 nucleotide sequence: TGTGCCAGCAGCTTCGGGAGTGCCAAAAACATTCAGTACTTC. V and J are TRBV7-8 and TRBJ2-4; tentative D call: TRBD2 (6 bases). V lost 3 bases and J 1 base, leaving 7 bases between the germline ends. Germline assignment: CDR1 SGHVS and CDR2 FQNEAQ. This CDR3 has 14 residues. Full variable domain (outside the CDR3, taken from reference TRBV7-8 and TRBJ2-4): GAGVSQSPRYKVAKRGQDVALRCDPISGHVSLFWYQQALGQGPEFLTYFQNEAQLDKSGLPSDRFFAERPEGSVSTLKIQRTQQEDSAVYLCASSFGSAKNIQYFGAGTRLSVL.